These 13 T cell receptor beta chains were all obtained from the same sample, sequenced in a study of T cell repertoires in cytomegalovirus infection. TCRdb re-called the reads through MiXCR, storing one row per CDR3 protein. The top ten clones hold around an eighth of a sample with a few hundred thousand distinct CDR3 sequences, roughly 34% of them seen once. Their antigen targets remain unknown. The sequencing used cultured PBMCs, collected from culture after CMV antigen stimulation. These receptors originate from a human donor in good health (CMV status not recorded). Some clones in this sample may be carry-over from other donors' samples.

This clonotype was detected a few times. The CDR3 sequence is CASSLTVTADTQYF. CDR3 nucleotides: TGTGCCAGCAGCCTCACCGTGACAGCAGATACGCAGTATTTT. This chain connects TRBV7-6 to TRBJ2-3; D possibly corresponds to TRBD1 (5 bases). Per the germline V gene, CDR1 is SGHVS and CDR2 is FNYEAQ. CDR3 length: 14 residues. V lost 5 bases, J lost 4 bases, and 13 bases lay in between.

The chain joins TRBV19 to TRBJ1-1; TRBD1 matches at 8 bases. The CDR3 is 13 amino acids. Germline trimming cut 5 bases from V and 6 bases from J; bases unmatched to any gene: 5. CDR1 and CDR2 (germline): LNHDA, SQIVND (reference sequence). The CDR3 DNA reads as TGTGCCAGTAGTGCACAGGGGGGGGCTGAAGCTTTCTTT. It codes for CASSAQGGAEAFF.

This clonotype was counted between two and nine times. The J gene is TRBJ2-7, the V gene TRBV6-1; unclear D gene. The V gene's germline CDR1 is MNHNS and CDR2 SASEGT. Trimming removed 5 bases from V and 3 bases from J, with 17 bases in between. CDR3 size: 15 residues. This chain's CDR3 is CASSYSRQVNYEQYF. The CDR3 coding sequence is TGTGCCAGCAGTTACTCTCGGCAGGTTAACTACGAGCAGTACTTC.

The chain combines TRBV7-2 with TRBJ2-5; D ambiguous. The germline V and J ends were trimmed by 2 bases and 3 bases, with 7 bases remaining between them. The CDR3 totals 13 residues. Germline assignment: CDR1 SGHTA and CDR2 FQGNSA. The CDR3 loop is CASSLIPKETQYF. CDR3 in DNA: TGTGCCAGCAGCTTAATCCCCAAAGAGACCCAGTACTTC.

This clonotype was counted a few times. The V call is TRBV11-3, the J call TRBJ2-3, with 9 bases matching TRBD2. Germline V CDR1 and CDR2: SGHNT, YENEEA. Germline trimming cut 6 bases from V and 3 bases from J; bases unmatched to any gene: 4. The CDR3 contains 14 residues. The CDR3 DNA reads TGTGCCAGCAGGGTGGGACTAGCTACAGATACGCAGTATTTT. Translating gives CASRVGLATDTQYF.

Here the CDR3 reads CSAPRPGGSSTEAFF. The CDR3 DNA reads as TGCAGTGCCCCCCGCCCGGGGGGCTCGAGCACTGAAGCTTTCTTT. The rearrangement links TRBV20-1 to TRBJ1-1; D is possibly TRBD1 (6 bases). Trimming took off 6 bases at V and 4 bases at J, with 21 bases between the two ends. There are 15 residues in the CDR3. Germline CDR1 reads DFQATT; CDR2 reads SNEGSKA (reference sequence).

The chain uses TRBV18 and TRBJ1-1; D call uncertain. Per germline, CDR1 KGHSH and CDR2 LQKENI. The CDR3 totals 13 residues. V was shortened by 0 bases and J by 5 bases, with 7 bases between the two germline ends. The CDR3 loop reads CASSPPGGTEAFF. CDR3 coding DNA: TGTGCCAGCTCACCACCGGGAGGGACTGAAGCTTTCTTT.

Ten or more counts support this clonotype. The chain recombines TRBV7-2 with TRBJ1-1; D gene uncertain. This CDR3 has 15 residues. Trimming cost V 5 bases and J 1 base, with 14 bases left between them. Germline lookup yields CDR1 SGHTA and CDR2 FQGNSA. In DNA, the CDR3 is TGTGCCAGCAGCATGACACAGTTCCAGAACACTGAAGCTTTCTTT. Residues: CASSMTQFQNTEAFF.

This chain joins TRBV19 and TRBJ1-1, with 7 bases matching TRBD1. Germline V gene sequence: CDR1 LNHDA, CDR2 SQIVND (reference sequence). The length of the CDR3 is 15 residues. The junction had 4 bases not matched to a gene; V was cut back by 2 bases and J by 1 base. Here the CDR3 DNA reads TGTGCCAGTAGTATACAGGGACAGTCGAACACTGAAGCTTTCTTT. It yields the protein CASSIQGQSNTEAFF.

The genes are TRBV7-2 and TRBJ2-7, with 9 nucleotides matching TRBD1. J gave up 2 bases and V 5 bases, and 7 bases lay outside the gene matches. The CDR3 loop spans 15 amino acids. Per germline, CDR1 SGHTA and CDR2 FQGNSA. CDR3: CASSPGQGAAYEQYF. CDR3 nucleotide sequence: TGTGCCAGCAGCCCGGGACAGGGAGCAGCCTACGAGCAGTACTTC.

In its sample, this clonotype was seen a few times. V gene TRBV6-1 combines with J gene TRBJ2-7; the D gene is possibly TRBD2 (6 bases). CDR1 is MNHNS, CDR2 SASEGT, per germline. Deletions cut 6 bases from V and 3 bases from J, with 18 bases between. The CDR3 consists of 15 residues. Here the CDR3 reads CASRRREDSNYEQYV. The DNA for the CDR3 is TGTGCCAGCAGACGCAGGGAGGACTCGAACTACGAGCAGTACGTC.

V gene TRBV7-2 combines with J gene TRBJ1-2; 7 bases line up with TRBD1. Looked up from germline, CDR1 is SGHTA and CDR2 is FQGNSA. The CDR3 contains 15 residues. The ends lost 1 base at V and 2 bases at J; junction bases unmatched: 4. In DNA, the CDR3 is TGTGCCAGCAGCTTAGTTGTCAGGGGGAACTATGGCTACACCTTC. Translated, it gives CASSLVVRGNYGYTF.

The chain employs TRBV20-1 and TRBJ2-7; unclear D gene. CDR1 and CDR2 (germline): DFQATT, SNEGSKA (reference sequence). The CDR3 consists of 15 residues. The germline V and J ends were trimmed by 3 bases and 0 bases, with 15 bases remaining between them. CDR3 bases: TGCAGTGCTAGGGCACCTGACGTCGTCTCCTACGAGCAGTACTTC. Amino acid sequence: CSARAPDVVSYEQYF.